Detailed here is one T cell receptor (beta chain). This specimen belongs to a study of PD-1 blockade in classical Hodgkin lymphoma. Relapses following autologous stem cell transplantation were seen in all patients, with brentuximab vedotin exposure varying. The germline V gene encodes CDR1 SGHTA and CDR2 FQGTGA. V was trimmed by 2 bases and J by 11 bases, leaving 12 bases between them. The CDR3 covers 12 residues. The repertoire was sequenced with immunoSEQ multiplex PCR; TCRdb's copy has only in-frame clones and lacks some. This sample has nearly 60,000 clones, with approximately 89% found just once.

The material sequenced was peripheral blood mononuclear cells (PBMCs), taken before the second cycle of nivolumab. This sequence was found in a human donor with classical Hodgkin lymphoma. This sequence joins TRBV7-3 and TRBJ1-1; TRBD1 might be the D (6 bases). CDR3 region: CASSLEGGEAFF. As DNA, the CDR3 is TGTGCCAGCAGCTTAGAGGGGGGAGAGGCTTTCTTT.